This record covers a single T cell receptor (beta chain). Its antigen is unidentified. The CDR3 is made up of 13 amino acids. Per the germline V gene, CDR1 is SGHDT and CDR2 is YYEEEE. Trimming removed 1 base at V and 5 bases at J, with 7 bases between. Preparation of TCR beta libraries was done by quantitative 5'-RACE with molecular barcodes. MiXCR was run by TCRdb on the 5' RACE reads, yielding one entry per CDR3 protein. The profile shows 110,000 to 150,000 distinct CDR3 sequences, roughly 8% of them singletons. This sample is part of a study of CD8 T cells in ankylosing spondylitis. Study-level findings and limits: The study identified a TCR beta motif of under 10 highly homologous variants that appeared characteristic of ankylosing spondylitis blood.

The genes are TRBV5-6 and TRBJ2-1; D is ambiguous. This TCR came from a male donor with ankylosing spondylitis. Sequenced: synovial fluid, either unsorted or a sorted T cell fraction (not recorded which). The CDR3 sequence is CASSLPADNEQFF. CDR3 bases: TGTGCCAGCAGCTTGCCCGCCGACAATGAGCAGTTCTTC.